These 20 T cell receptor beta chains were sequenced from one sample in a study of memory CD4+ T cells and cytomegalovirus serostatus. Single viable CD3+CD4+CD8-CD45RO+ cells were sorted as the memory CD4+ T cells. Profiled with immunoSEQ multiplex PCR; TCRdb holds only in-frame clones, not every one. The data show tens of thousands of clones, approximately 78% seen once. What was sequenced was memory CD4+ T cells from blood. Receptors originate from an adult in good health and CMV-seronegative.

V gene TRBV30 combines with J gene TRBJ2-7; D is perhaps TRBD1 (7 bases). Per the germline V gene, CDR1 is GTSNPN and CDR2 is SVGIG (reference sequence). Trimming removed 0 bases from V and 2 bases from J, with 17 bases in between. The CDR3 is 16 residues long. Here the CDR3 reads CAWSVEGARRAYEQYF. CDR3 nucleotides: TGTGCCTGGAGTGTAGAGGGGGCGCGGAGGGCCTACGAGCAGTACTTC.

This chain uses TRBV30 with TRBJ1-5; 7 bases are a match to TRBD1. The ends lost 0 bases at V and 2 bases at J; junction bases unmatched: 4. The CDR3 is 15 residues long. Germline loops: CDR1 GTSNPN, CDR2 SVGIG (reference sequence). This CDR3 reads CAWSVGQWGNQPQHF. CDR3 DNA sequence: TGTGCCTGGAGTGTGGGACAGTGGGGCAATCAGCCCCAGCATTTT.

The chain employs TRBV11-2 and TRBJ1-1; D may be TRBD1 (6 bases). The CDR3 covers 13 residues. Germline CDR1 reads SGHAT; CDR2 reads FQNNGV. V was trimmed by 4 bases and J by 5 bases, leaving 11 bases between them. The CDR3 region has the DNA TGTGCCAGCAGCTCACAGGGTAGGACTGAAGCTTTCTTT. Translating gives CASSSQGRTEAFF.

The chain carries TRBV30 and TRBJ2-1, with 11 nucleotides matching TRBD2. Germline CDR1 and CDR2: GTSNPN and SVGIG (reference sequence). There are 16 residues in the CDR3. V was pared by 1 base and J by 4 bases, with 6 bases of the junction left unmatched. CDR3 protein: CAWSGKGLAVYNEQFF. The DNA of the CDR3 is TGTGCCTGGAGTGGGAAGGGACTAGCGGTTTACAATGAGCAGTTCTTC.

This clone came up once. This sequence joins TRBV7-6 and TRBJ1-1, with D unresolved. Germline V gene sequence: CDR1 SGHVS, CDR2 FNYEAQ. V gave up 5 bases and J gave up 2 bases, with 12 bases separating them. The CDR3 has 14 residues. CDR3 DNA: TGTGCCAGCAGCCGGACTCTGGGAAACACTGAAGCTTTCTTT. Amino acids: CASSRTLGNTEAFF.

The chain employs TRBV19 and TRBJ2-7; D perhaps matches TRBD2 (6 bases). V was cut by 6 bases and J by 0 bases, with 12 bases left in between. The germline V gene has CDR1 LNHDA and CDR2 SQIVND (reference sequence). The CDR3 totals 14 residues. As DNA, the CDR3 is TGTGCCAGTAGCACCCGACTAGACTCCTACGAGCAGTACTTC. Protein sequence: CASSTRLDSYEQYF.

The V and J genes are TRBV6-1 and TRBJ1-1; TRBD1 is a possible D gene (6 bases). CDR1 is MNHNS, CDR2 SASEGT, per germline. Trimming removed 8 bases from V and 4 bases from J, with 17 bases in between. This CDR3 is 14 amino acids long. The DNA of the CDR3 is TGTGCCAGCGTGGACAGACCTTTTTCCACTGAAGCTTTCTTT. Protein: CASVDRPFSTEAFF.

The gene calls are TRBV2 and TRBJ2-2, with TRBD2 identical over 15 bases. V lost 6 bases to trimming and J lost 1 base; unmatched junction nucleotides: 3. CDR1 is SNHLY, CDR2 FYNNEI, per germline. The CDR3 runs to 17 residues. This CDR3 is CASRAGLAGGNTGELFF. In DNA, the CDR3 is TGTGCCAGCAGAGCGGGACTAGCGGGGGGGAACACCGGGGAGCTGTTTTTT.

This chain joins TRBV5-6 and TRBJ1-5, with 9 bases identical to TRBD1. There are 16 residues in the CDR3. The junction had 4 bases not matched to a gene; V was cut back by 1 base and J by 2 bases. The germline CDR1 and CDR2 sequences are SGHDT and YYEEEE. CDR3 protein: CASSLFRTGGNQPQHF. In nucleotides, the CDR3 is TGTGCCAGCAGCTTGTTTCGGACAGGGGGCAATCAGCCCCAGCATTTT.

A word on this clone: At the DNA level, this CDR3 is encoded by other sequences in the same sample as well. This sequence joins TRBV6-5 and TRBJ2-2, with a possible D match to TRBD1 (7 bases). V lost 5 bases, J lost 2 bases, and 12 bases lay in between. The CDR3 is made up of 15 amino acids. CDR1 is MNHEY and CDR2 is SVGAGI in the germline V gene. CDR3 in DNA: TGTGCCAGCAGTCGCGGGACAGCCAACACCGGGGAGCTGTTTTTT. It yields the protein CASSRGTANTGELFF.

The chain has TRBV6-6 and TRBJ2-5; D perhaps matches TRBD1 (5 bases). Trimming left V 0 bases short and J 5 bases short, with 13 bases between. Germline lookup yields CDR1 MNHNY and CDR2 SVGAGI (reference sequence). This CDR3 spans 15 amino acids. The CDR3 loop reads CASSYSGQGMETQYF. Written as DNA, the CDR3 is TGTGCCAGCAGTTACTCTGGTCAGGGCATGGAGACCCAGTACTTC.

The chain joins TRBV14 to TRBJ2-5; TRBD2 might be the D (6 bases). The CDR3 consists of 13 residues. V lost 3 bases and J lost 7, with 12 bases in between. Per germline, CDR1 SGHDN and CDR2 FVKESK. The CDR3 region is CASSQGYGGTQYF. DNA for the CDR3: TGTGCCAGCAGCCAGGGCTACGGGGGGACCCAGTACTTC.

This clone was found once. The V and J genes are TRBV30 and TRBJ1-2; 10 nucleotides match TRBD1. This CDR3 has 13 residues. Germline V gene data show CDR1 as GTSNPN and CDR2 as SVGIG (reference sequence). The ends lost 4 bases at V and 11 bases at J; junction bases unmatched: 10. The CDR3 here is CAWTSGTGVIYTF. CDR3 DNA sequence: TGTGCCTGGACTTCCGGGACAGGGGTAATTTACACCTTC.

This clone is a singleton in its sample. The V gene is TRBV30, the J gene TRBJ1-1; a weak D match, TRBD1 (5 bases). V was pared by 3 bases and J by 4 bases, with 15 bases between. CDR1 and CDR2 (germline): GTSNPN, SVGIG (reference sequence). The CDR3 length is 14 residues. The CDR3 DNA follows: TGTGCCTGGAGACCCGGGGGGGTGACCACTGAAGCTTTCTTT. It yields the protein CAWRPGGVTTEAFF. Full variable domain (rest looked up from reference TRBV30 and TRBJ1-1): SQTIHQWPATLVQPVGSPLSLECTVEGTSNPNLYWYRQAAGRGLQLLFYSVGIGQISSEVPQNLSASRPQDRQFILSSKKLLLSDSGFYLCAWRPGGVTTEAFFGQGTRLTVV.

The J gene is TRBJ2-7, the V gene TRBV30, with 9 bases matching TRBD1. V lost 3 bases, J lost 1 base, and 7 bases stayed unmatched. Germline CDR1 is GTSNPN and CDR2 is SVGIG (reference sequence). The CDR3 has 15 amino acids. The DNA of the CDR3 is TGTGCCTGGAGGCCGACCGGGACAGGGTCCTACGAGCAGTACTTC. It specifies CAWRPTGTGSYEQYF.

This chain uses TRBV4-1 with TRBJ1-3; no reliable D call. The CDR3 runs 13 residues. CDR1 is MGHRA, CDR2 YSYEKL, per germline. With 4 bases removed from V and 4 bases from J, the gap between germline ends came to 8 bases. CDR3 coding DNA: TGCGCCAGCAGCCCCACGAGAGGAAACACCATATATTTT. Protein sequence: CASSPTRGNTIYF.

This clone was detected only a few times. V is TRBV19 and J is TRBJ2-7, with D perhaps TRBD1 or TRBD2 (5 bases each). Germline V lookup: CDR1 LNHDA, CDR2 SQIVND (reference sequence). V was pared by 4 bases and J by 0 bases, with 10 bases between. This CDR3 region has 14 residues. CDR3 coding DNA: TGTGCCAGTAGTAACCGGGACGGCTCCTACGAGCAGTACTTC. This sequence encodes CASSNRDGSYEQYF.

The V gene is TRBV29-1, the J gene TRBJ1-1; 7 bases are shared with TRBD1. V lost 5 bases to trimming and J lost 0 bases; unmatched junction nucleotides: 15. The germline gives CDR1 SQVTM, CDR2 ANQGSEA. CDR3 length: 17 residues. This CDR3 reads CSVKRGDRRWVNTEAFF. Here the CDR3 DNA reads TGCAGCGTTAAGAGGGGGGACAGACGTTGGGTGAACACTGAAGCTTTCTTT.

V is TRBV9 and J is TRBJ1-2; D is uncertain. V lost 1 base, J lost 3 bases, and 13 bases lay in between. The germline CDR1 and CDR2 sequences are SGDLS and YYNGEE. This CDR3 has 15 residues. CDR3 coding DNA: TGTGCCAGCAGCGTAACTACCGACGGAGACTATGGCTACACCTTC. This encodes CASSVTTDGDYGYTF. Full variable domain (rest looked up from reference TRBV9 and TRBJ1-2): DSGVTQTPKHLITATGQRVTLRCSPRSGDLSVYWYQQSLDQGLQFLIQYYNGEERAKGNILERFSAQQFPDLHSELNLSSLELGDSALYFCASSVTTDGDYGYTFGSGTRLTVV.

The J gene is TRBJ2-7, the V gene TRBV6-5, with D perhaps given as TRBD1 or TRBD2 (6 bases each). The CDR3 is 15 amino acids. Germline V gene data show CDR1 as MNHEY and CDR2 as SVGAGI. V was shortened by 2 bases and J by 2 bases, with 13 bases between the two germline ends. CDR3 coding DNA: TGTGCCAGCAGTTACGAGGGGGGAAGCACCTACGAGCAGTACTTC. This encodes CASSYEGGSTYEQYF.